These T cell receptor beta chains were read from a single sample in a study of blood T cells in healthy people across ages. One entry per CDR3 protein results from TCRdb running MiXCR on the 5' RACE reads. The sample yields 1,300,000 or so distinct CDR3 sequences, around 59% seen once. Specimen: blood. The receptors derive from a man between 18 and 29 years old in good health. Both conserved end residues are part of each CDR3. D genes are given only for firm matches. The size field is filled for only some rows; it gives once, few, many or a size class.

size: .; V: TRBV10-3; D: TRBD1; J: TRBJ1-1; CDR3: CAIRGQGAEAFF; DNA: TGTGCCATCAGGGGACAGGGGGCTGAAGCTTTCTTT
size: once; V: TRBV15; D: .; J: TRBJ2-1; CDR3: CATSMSGYNEQFF; DNA: TGTGCCACCAGCATGTCGGGCTACAATGAGCAGTTCTTC
size: few; V: TRBV5-4; D: .; J: TRBJ2-2; CDR3: CASSLGQGFTGELFF; DNA: TGTGCCAGCAGCTTGGGGCAGGGGTTCACCGGGGAGCTGTTTTTT
size: .; V: TRBV9; D: TRBD2; J: TRBJ2-5; CDR3: CASSVDPSGRARETQYF; DNA: TGTGCCAGCAGCGTAGATCCTAGCGGGAGGGCCCGGGAGACCCAGTACTTC
size: .; V: TRBV4-1; D: TRBD1; J: TRBJ2-3; CDR3: CASSARDRGADTQYF; DNA: TGCGCCAGCAGCGCCCGGGACAGGGGAGCAGATACGCAGTATTTT
size: .; V: TRBV14; D: .; J: TRBJ2-2; CDR3: CASSQVLNTGELFF; DNA: TGTGCCAGCAGCCAAGTTCTGAACACCGGGGAGCTGTTTTTT
size: .; V: TRBV4-3; D: TRBD2; J: TRBJ2-7; CDR3: CASSQDIGASGVYEQYF; DNA: TGCGCCAGCAGCCAAGATATTGGGGCTAGCGGAGTTTACGAGCAGTACTTC
size: few; V: TRBV7-9; D: TRBD2; J: TRBJ2-7; CDR3: CASSLVASGSYEQYF; DNA: TGTGCCAGCAGCTTAGTGGCTAGCGGATCCTACGAGCAGTACTTC
size: few; V: TRBV20-1; D: TRBD1; J: TRBJ2-7; CDR3: CSARARQGDYEQYF; DNA: TGCAGTGCTAGAGCAAGACAGGGTGACTACGAGCAGTACTTC
size: once; V: TRBV6-6; D: .; J: TRBJ1-4; CDR3: CASSYSISGLDEKLFF; DNA: TGTGCCAGCAGTTACTCGATTTCAGGGTTGGATGAAAAACTGTTTTTT
size: once; V: TRBV4-1; D: .; J: TRBJ1-5; CDR3: CASSQVSLSNQPQHF; DNA: TGCGCCAGCAGCCAAGTTAGTCTTAGCAATCAGCCCCAGCATTTT
size: .; V: TRBV9; D: .; J: TRBJ2-7; CDR3: CASSVDGRDPYEQYF; DNA: TGTGCCAGCAGCGTAGATGGCAGAGACCCCTACGAGCAGTACTTC
size: .; V: TRBV28; D: .; J: TRBJ2-3; CDR3: CASSSSGEGGPTDTQYF; DNA: TGTGCCAGCAGTTCGTCGGGGGAAGGAGGGCCCACAGATACGCAGTATTTT
size: few; V: TRBV11-2; D: .; J: TRBJ1-4; CDR3: CASSVSRATNEKLFF; DNA: TGTGCCAGCAGCGTGTCAAGGGCAACTAATGAAAAACTGTTTTTT
size: .; V: TRBV3-1; D: .; J: TRBJ2-1; CDR3: CASSPLLFSYNEQFF; DNA: TGTGCCAGCAGCCCACTCCTCTTCTCCTACAATGAGCAGTTCTTC
size: .; V: TRBV11-1; D: .; J: TRBJ2-1; CDR3: CAVLGGTFRNEQFF; DNA: TGTGCCGTACTCGGCGGGACGTTTAGGAATGAGCAGTTCTTC
size: .; V: TRBV28; D: .; J: TRBJ2-7; CDR3: CASSPMWGALAYEQYF; DNA: TGTGCCAGCAGTCCCATGTGGGGGGCTCTCGCCTACGAGCAGTACTTC
size: .; V: TRBV6-5; D: .; J: TRBJ1-2; CDR3: CASSYSVARANYGYTF; DNA: TGTGCCAGCAGTTACTCGGTTGCAAGGGCCAACTATGGCTACACCTTC
size: .; V: TRBV5-1; D: TRBD1; J: TRBJ2-7; CDR3: CASSLAGQGLIIYEQYF; DNA: TGCGCCAGCAGCTTGGCAGGACAGGGCCTTATTATCTACGAGCAGTACTTC
size: .; V: TRBV12-3/TRBV12-4; D: TRBD2; J: TRBJ2-3; CDR3: CASSLSILALRTTDTQYF; DNA: TGTGCCAGCAGTTTATCCATACTAGCGCTGAGGACCACAGATACGCAGTATTTT
size: .; V: TRBV4-1; D: .; J: TRBJ2-5; CDR3: CASSRRTGVQETQYF; DNA: TGCGCCAGCAGCCGTCGGACTGGAGTCCAAGAGACCCAGTACTTC
size: many; V: TRBV5-1; D: .; J: TRBJ1-1; CDR3: CASSRDMNTEAFF; DNA: TGCGCCAGCAGCCGGGACATGAACACTGAAGCTTTCTTT
size: .; V: TRBV4-3; D: TRBD1; J: TRBJ1-6; CDR3: CASSQRGQGPEAYNSPLHF; DNA: TGCGCCAGCAGCCAAAGGGGACAGGGGCCCGAAGCTTATAATTCACCCCTCCACTTT
size: .; V: TRBV12-3/TRBV12-4; D: TRBD1; J: TRBJ2-5; CDR3: CASSTGQGETQYF; DNA: TGTGCCAGCAGCACGGGACAGGGAGAGACCCAGTACTTC
size: .; V: TRBV11-2; D: TRBD2; J: TRBJ2-1; CDR3: CASSSVAGALSYNEQFF; DNA: TGTGCCAGCAGCTCAGTAGCGGGGGCCCTCTCCTACAATGAGCAGTTCTTC
size: .; V: TRBV6-6; D: .; J: TRBJ2-7; CDR3: CASTQTVMSSYEQYF; DNA: TGTGCCAGCACCCAAACCGTCATGAGCTCCTACGAGCAGTACTTC
size: few; V: TRBV5-1; D: .; J: TRBJ2-3; CDR3: CASSLYGDAAVNTQYF; DNA: TGCGCCAGCAGCTTGTACGGGGACGCCGCGGTCAATACGCAGTATTTT
size: .; V: TRBV7-2; D: .; J: TRBJ2-7; CDR3: CAGSFVGGAYEQYF; DNA: TGTGCCGGCAGCTTTGTCGGCGGAGCCTACGAGCAGTACTTC
size: .; V: TRBV4-3; D: .; J: TRBJ1-5; CDR3: CASSQDWGSEPQHF; DNA: TGCGCCAGCAGCCAAGACTGGGGTTCCGAGCCCCAGCATTTT
size: .; V: TRBV10-3; D: TRBD2; J: TRBJ2-7; CDR3: CAISGLAGRYEQYF; DNA: TGTGCCATCAGCGGACTAGCGGGAAGGTACGAGCAGTACTTC
size: .; V: TRBV7-2; D: .; J: TRBJ2-4; CDR3: CASSQQGSLAKNIQYF; DNA: TGTGCCAGCAGCCAACAGGGCTCCCTAGCCAAAAACATTCAGTACTTC
size: few; V: TRBV24-1; D: .; J: TRBJ2-2; CDR3: CATSGPSPGAIANTGELFF; DNA: TGTGCCACCAGTGGTCCCTCGCCCGGCGCAATAGCGAACACCGGGGAGCTGTTTTTT
size: .; V: TRBV7-9; D: TRBD1; J: TRBJ2-3; CDR3: CASSSSVGVRGPTDTQYF; DNA: TGTGCCAGCAGCTCCTCGGTGGGAGTCAGGGGGCCCACAGATACGCAGTATTTT
size: .; V: TRBV15; D: .; J: TRBJ2-6; CDR3: CATSRALSISGANVLTF; DNA: TGTGCCACCAGCAGGGCTCTCTCGATCTCTGGGGCCAACGTCCTGACTTTC
size: .; V: TRBV20-1; D: TRBD1; J: TRBJ1-6; CDR3: CSARGTGFTYNSPLHF; DNA: TGCAGTGCTAGGGGGACAGGGTTCACCTATAATTCACCCCTCCACTTT
size: .; V: TRBV6-5; D: TRBD2; J: TRBJ2-3; CDR3: CASDSGAGTDTQYF; DNA: TGTGCCAGCGACAGCGGGGCAGGAACAGATACGCAGTATTTT
size: .; V: TRBV10-2; D: TRBD2; J: TRBJ2-3; CDR3: CASRTSGNQDTQYF; DNA: TGCGCCAGCCGGACTAGCGGGAACCAAGATACGCAGTATTTT
size: .; V: TRBV18; D: TRBD1; J: TRBJ2-7; CDR3: CASSPPSQGSYNEQYF; DNA: TGTGCCAGCTCACCACCGTCACAGGGGTCCTACAATGAGCAGTACTTC
size: .; V: TRBV12-3/TRBV12-4; D: TRBD1; J: TRBJ2-7; CDR3: CASSSPRQGKGLAYEQYF; DNA: TGTGCCAGCAGTTCCCCTCGACAGGGCAAAGGTTTAGCCTACGAGCAGTACTTC
size: few; V: TRBV29-1; D: .; J: TRBJ2-7; CDR3: CSVAGTSSVYEQYF; DNA: TGCAGCGTTGCTGGGACCAGTAGCGTCTACGAGCAGTACTTC
size: many; V: TRBV7-2; D: TRBD2; J: TRBJ2-7; CDR3: CASSPTSGSYEQYF; DNA: TGTGCCAGCTCACCGACTAGCGGGAGCTACGAGCAGTACTTC
size: .; V: TRBV6-5; D: TRBD1; J: TRBJ1-2; CDR3: CASSRDRSYGYTF; DNA: TGTGCCAGCAGTCGGGACAGATCCTATGGCTACACCTTC
size: .; V: TRBV6-7; D: .; J: TRBJ1-2; CDR3: CASRARWGNYGYTF; DNA: TGTGCCAGCAGGGCCCGCTGGGGGAACTATGGCTACACCTTC
size: .; V: TRBV20-1; D: .; J: TRBJ2-4; CDR3: CSARVGGRKNIQYF; DNA: TGCAGTGCTAGAGTTGGCGGGCGCAAAAACATTCAGTACTTC
size: few; V: TRBV20-1; D: TRBD2; J: TRBJ2-1; CDR3: CSAPLAGGINEQFF; DNA: TGCAGTGCCCCTCTGGCGGGGGGAATTAATGAGCAGTTCTTC
size: many; V: TRBV6-5; D: .; J: TRBJ1-4; CDR3: CASKGRASTTNEKLFF; DNA: TGTGCCAGCAAGGGCAGGGCATCAACAACTAATGAAAAACTGTTTTTT
size: .; V: TRBV6-2/TRBV6-3; D: .; J: TRBJ2-3; CDR3: CASSYSQWTDTQYF; DNA: TGTGCCAGCAGTTACTCGCAGTGGACAGATACGCAGTATTTT
size: .; V: TRBV16; D: TRBD1; J: TRBJ2-1; CDR3: CAGSQRQGPSEQFF; DNA: TGTGCCGGCAGCCAACGACAGGGACCCTCTGAGCAGTTCTTC
size: .; V: TRBV5-1; D: .; J: TRBJ2-7; CDR3: CASSVASPYEQYF; DNA: TGCGCCAGCAGCGTCGCGTCTCCCTACGAGCAGTACTTC
size: .; V: TRBV27; D: .; J: TRBJ2-3; CDR3: CASSLRGAGFGDTQYF; DNA: TGTGCCAGCAGTTTAAGGGGGGCAGGGTTTGGTGATACGCAGTATTTT